The subject of this entry is one TCR beta chain. The source of the sample is a study of blood T cell repertoires in COVID-19. Repertoires were generated with immunoSEQ multiplex PCR, while TCRdb's copy carries only in-frame clones and drops some. The table has 25,000 to 35,000 clones, approximately 93% seen once. The trim removed 3 bases at V and 2 bases at J, leaving 10 bases unmatched. This CDR3 is built from 17 residues. Germline V lookup: CDR1 MDHEN, CDR2 SYDVKM. The sequence came from a woman in her 70s with COVID-19, enrolled during active disease. The rearrangement links TRBV28 to TRBJ2-5, with 9 nucleotides matching TRBD2. Sequenced sample: peripheral blood. The CDR3 region has the DNA TGTGCCAGCAGTTTCCCCCGACTAGCGGACCCTCAAGAGACCCAGTACTTC. It codes for CASSFPRLADPQETQYF. The whole variable domain, remainder taken from reference TRBV28 and TRBJ2-5, is DVKVTQSSRYLVKRTGEKVFLECVQDMDHENMFWYRQDPGLGLRLIYFSYDVKMKEKGDIPEGYSVSREKKERFSLILESASTNQTSMYLCASSFPRLADPQETQYFGPGTRLLVL.